The clone carrying this TCR beta chain was seen at least ten times. Sequencing libraries for TCR beta were prepared with iRepertoire HTBI primers and Arm-PCR of CDR3 regions. TCRdb re-analysed the multiplex PCR reads in MiXCR, keeping a single row per CDR3 protein. Counted here are over 300,000 distinct CDR3 sequences, 15% to 20% occurring once; the ten biggest clones make up roughly 27%. Noted time point: persistent/refractory GD, antithyroid drugs over 5 years with positive TRAb. PBMC-extracted RNA yielded the TCR library. This entry is derived from a study of regulatory T cells in long-lasting Graves disease. Sequenced material: peripheral blood mononuclear cells (PBMCs), taken when the disease was refractory, from a patient treated with antithyroid drugs. The clonotype originates from a female donor with Graves disease.

Here the CDR3 reads CASTPLTGPGELFF. The CDR3 DNA reads TGTGCCAGCACTCCCCTGACAGGGCCCGGGGAGCTGTTTTTT. This chain connects TRBV28 to TRBJ2-2; TRBD1 agrees at 7 bases. The CDR3 is made up of 14 amino acids. J gave up 6 bases and V 7 bases, and 8 bases lay outside the gene matches. CDR1 and CDR2 from the germline V gene are MDHEN and SYDVKM.